This T cell receptor (beta chain) was captured by sequencing in a study of cytomegalovirus exposure and HLA in healthy donors. Study results and limitations: Earlier analysis looked at TCR beta V segments, and most were productive about 87% or about 30% of the time.

Trimming pared 4 bases from V and 2 bases from J, leaving 8 bases between. The CDR3 sequence is 13 residues long. Per the germline V gene, CDR1 is MNHNS and CDR2 is SASEGT. Turning to this clone: Its antigen is still unknown.

In the PCR, 60 Vbeta and 13 Jbeta primers were used. Repertoires were generated with immunoSEQ multiplex PCR, while TCRdb's copy carries only in-frame clones and drops some. This repertoire shows fewer than 150,000 clones, 73% found once; its top ten account for around 14%. This rearrangement joins TRBV6-1 to TRBJ2-5; D ambiguous. The clonotype was recovered from a human donor in good health. Input material: PBMCs. This CDR3 is CASSVGRQETQYF. The CDR3 bases are TGTGCCAGCAGTGTGGGCAGACAAGAGACCCAGTACTTC.